The clone carrying this T cell receptor beta chain was counted at least ten times. Its antigen is not identified. Using constant-segment primers, 5'RACE produced TCR alpha and TCR beta cDNA libraries carrying sample barcodes and UMIs. TCRdb reprocessed the 5' RACE reads via MiXCR and lists one record per CDR3 protein. Of 350,000 to 450,000 distinct CDR3 sequences in the sample, 13% to 15% are singletons; the top ten hold 22%. This specimen belongs to a study of T-cell memory formation after mild COVID-19. Study results and caveats: Cross-reactive memory appears to have joined, as suggested by some responding clones showing up in pre-infection memory. Clones contracting over day 15 to 85 were CD4/CD8 balanced, with later expanders leaning CD4+. Clones from the second wave (peaking day 37) had unconfirmed SARS-CoV-2 specificity.

The sequencing input was PBMCs or a T cell subset sorted from them (not recorded which). This sequence originates from a man between 18 and 29 years old who had mild COVID-19 (a few samples of this study predate the infection). Cell type and time point are not known.

The CDR3 DNA sequence: TGCGCCAGCAGGTTCGGAGGGGCGTCTGAGACCCAGTACTTC. Residues: CASRFGGASETQYF. The V gene is TRBV5-1, the J gene TRBJ2-5, with D possibly matching TRBD2 (6 bases). The CDR3 contains 14 residues. In germline, CDR1 is SGHRS, CDR2 YFSETQ. V shed 5 bases and J shed 5 bases, with 16 bases lying between them.